Below, 16 T cell receptor beta chains from the same sample are listed, as sequenced in a study of blood T cell repertoires in COVID-19. Measured with immunoSEQ multiplex PCR; TCRdb has only the in-frame clones, and not every one. Of around 86,000 clones in the sample, 83% were seen once. Sequenced material: peripheral blood. These receptors all stem from a woman aged 80 or older with acute or convalescent COVID-19.

The table lists this clone with a count of one. J is TRBJ2-1 and V is TRBV6-5; the match to TRBD2 covers 7 bases. The CDR3 contains 15 residues. The V and J ends lost 6 bases and 5 bases, in that order; junction bases with no gene match: 10. Per the germline V gene, CDR1 is MNHEY and CDR2 is SVGAGI. The CDR3 nucleotides read TGTGCCAGCAGGGGGGAGGGATTGGTCCACAATGAGCAGTTCTTC. Its protein is CASRGEGLVHNEQFF.

The chain has TRBV30 and TRBJ1-6, with D perhaps matching TRBD1 (5 bases). The ends were cut back, 3 bases at V and 8 bases at J, with 11 bases in the middle. The V gene's germline CDR1 is GTSNPN and CDR2 SVGIG (reference sequence). The CDR3 is 13 amino acids. The CDR3 nucleotides are TGTGCCTGGAGAGGGCAGGGTGATTCACCCCTCCACTTT. Amino acids: CAWRGQGDSPLHF. Using reference TRBV30 and TRBJ1-6 for the parts outside the CDR3, the full variable domain is SQTIHQWPATLVQPVGSPLSLECTVEGTSNPNLYWYRQAAGRGLQLLFYSVGIGQISSEVPQNLSASRPQDRQFILSSKKLLLSDSGFYLCAWRGQGDSPLHFGNGTRLTVT.

This chain uses TRBV5-1 with TRBJ2-1; 10 positions agree with TRBD1. Unmatched junction bases numbered 10, after V lost 5 bases and J lost 5 bases. CDR1 SGHRS and CDR2 YFSETQ come from the germline V gene. This CDR3 contains 16 residues. This CDR3 is CASSVWGQGSHNEQFF. The CDR3, as DNA: TGCGCCAGCAGTGTGTGGGGACAGGGGTCCCACAATGAGCAGTTCTTC.

This chain connects TRBV5-1 to TRBJ1-4; 9 bases align to TRBD1. The germline V gene encodes CDR1 SGHRS and CDR2 YFSETQ. The CDR3 is 15 amino acids. With V trimmed by 0 bases and J by 8 bases, 5 bases remained unmatched. CDR3 DNA sequence: TGCGCCAGCAGCTTGGCGGGACAGGGAGGCGAAAAACTGTTTTTT. It specifies CASSLAGQGGEKLFF.

This chain uses TRBV5-4 with TRBJ2-1, with TRBD2 matching over 11 bases. CDR3 size: 16 residues. V lost 4 bases, J lost 9 bases, and 12 bases stayed unmatched. Germline-derived CDR1 and CDR2 are SGHNT and YYREEE (reference sequence). CDR3: CASSQRAGTSGSEQFF. The CDR3 coding sequence is TGTGCCAGCAGCCAAAGGGCCGGGACTAGCGGTAGTGAGCAGTTCTTC.

The CDR3 nucleotides are TGCGCCAGCAGGGGAGGGCTACAGGAAAAACTGTTTTTT. Protein: CASRGGLQEKLFF. V is TRBV5-1 and J is TRBJ1-4; D remains unclear. Trimming cost V 5 bases and J 8 bases, with 13 bases left between them. The CDR3 length is 13 residues. The germline V gene encodes CDR1 SGHRS and CDR2 YFSETQ. Based on the CDR3 plus reference TRBV5-1 and TRBJ1-4, the full variable domain is KAGVTQTPRYLIKTRGQQVTLSCSPISGHRSVSWYQQTPGQGLQFLFEYFSETQRNKGNFPGRFSGRQFSNSRSEMNVSTLELGDSALYLCASRGGLQEKLFFGSGTQLSVL.

The genes are TRBV7-3 and TRBJ2-1, with 10 positions matching TRBD1. V trimming: 6 bases; J trimming: 2 bases; junction bases outside the gene matches: 4. The CDR3 spans 15 residues. CDR1 and CDR2 (germline): SGHTA, FQGTGA. CDR3 in DNA: TGTGCCAGCAGTCACGGACAGGGGGCCTACAATGAGCAGTTCTTC. Translated, it gives CASSHGQGAYNEQFF.

The chain joins TRBV6-6 to TRBJ2-5; D uncertain. The V gene lost 0 bases and the J gene lost 5 bases, with 4 bases spanning the gap. This CDR3 has 12 amino acids. Germline V gives CDR1 MNHNY, CDR2 SVGAGI (reference sequence). The CDR3 nucleotides read TGTGCCAGCAGTTACTCGAGTGAGACCCAGTACTTC. This codes for CASSYSSETQYF.

The chain has TRBV7-8 and TRBJ1-1, with TRBD1 matching 7 bases. Per the germline V gene, CDR1 is SGHVS and CDR2 is FQNEAQ. V was clipped by 5 bases and J by 1 base; unmatched bases: 7. The CDR3 is 15 residues long. CDR3 in amino acids: CASSQRTGENTEAFF. The CDR3 DNA reads TGTGCCAGCAGCCAGAGGACAGGAGAGAACACTGAAGCTTTCTTT. The whole variable domain, filled in from reference TRBV7-8 and TRBJ1-1, reads GAGVSQSPRYKVAKRGQDVALRCDPISGHVSLFWYQQALGQGPEFLTYFQNEAQLDKSGLPSDRFFAERPEGSVSTLKIQRTQQEDSAVYLCASSQRTGENTEAFFGQGTRLTVV.

This clone has a single count. The chain has TRBV7-3 and TRBJ2-3, with 7 bases fitting TRBD2. V was pared by 6 bases and J by 2 bases, with 11 bases of the junction left unmatched. Germline V lookup: CDR1 SGHTA, CDR2 FQGTGA. The CDR3 sequence is 16 residues long. The CDR3 sequence is CASSRGGRGPTDTQYF. The DNA for the CDR3 is TGTGCCAGCAGTCGGGGTGGGAGGGGCCCCACAGATACGCAGTATTTT.

This chain connects TRBV7-2 to TRBJ1-5, with D unresolved. Germline V lookup: CDR1 SGHTA, CDR2 FQGNSA. The CDR3 loop spans 13 amino acids. The V gene lost 1 base and the J gene lost 5 bases, with 6 bases spanning the gap. The CDR3 DNA is TGTGCCAGCAGCTTAGGCAGGCATCAGCCCCAGCATTTT. Its protein is CASSLGRHQPQHF.

This chain links TRBV27 with TRBJ1-5; 7 bases are a match to TRBD1. The ends lost 1 base at V and 4 bases at J; junction bases unmatched: 10. The CDR3 totals 17 residues. Germline V CDR1 and CDR2: MNHEY, SMNVEV (reference sequence). The CDR3 is CASSLFFGSGGNQPQHF. The CDR3 coding sequence is TGTGCCAGCAGTTTATTTTTTGGGTCAGGGGGGAATCAGCCCCAGCATTTT.

V and J are TRBV11-2 and TRBJ2-1; TRBD2 agrees at 11 bases. Germline trimming cut 2 bases from V and 6 bases from J; bases unmatched to any gene: 9. The CDR3 sequence is 17 residues long. CDR1 and CDR2 from the germline V gene are SGHAT and FQNNGV. CDR3 protein: CASSLSIIAGGANEQFF. DNA for the CDR3: TGTGCCAGCAGCTTATCGATAATAGCGGGGGGGGCCAATGAGCAGTTCTTC.

This clone has at least ten counts. The V gene is TRBV24-1, the J gene TRBJ2-1; a weak D match, TRBD2 (6 bases). Trimming cost V 3 bases and J 0 bases, with 8 bases left between them. Germline lookup yields CDR1 KGHDR and CDR2 SFDVKD. The CDR3 covers 15 residues. The CDR3 DNA follows: TGTGCCACCAGTGATCGGGGACTCTCCTACAATGAGCAGTTCTTC. Translation gives CATSDRGLSYNEQFF.

This clone came up a few times. V and J are TRBV11-2 and TRBJ1-5; 10 nucleotides align to TRBD1. This CDR3 has 15 amino acids. Germline V gene sequence: CDR1 SGHAT, CDR2 FQNNGV. Germline trimming cut 1 base from V and 7 bases from J; bases unmatched to any gene: 4. The CDR3 loop is CASSLGQGAEQPQHF. Written as DNA, the CDR3 is TGTGCCAGCAGCTTAGGACAGGGGGCGGAGCAGCCCCAGCATTTT.

This clone was counted once. The J gene is TRBJ2-1, the V gene TRBV2; 7 bases fit TRBD1. The CDR3 sequence is 14 residues long. V dropped 5 bases and J dropped 4; count of bases not matched to a gene: 5. Germline CDR1 is SNHLY and CDR2 is FYNNEI. The CDR3 loop is CASSRTGQYNEQFF. CDR3 bases: TGTGCCAGCAGTCGAACGGGACAGTACAATGAGCAGTTCTTC. The whole variable domain, filled in from reference TRBV2 and TRBJ2-1, reads EPEVTQTPSHQVTQMGQEVILRCVPISNHLYFYWYRQILGQKVEFLVSFYNNEISEKSEIFDDQFSVERPDGSNFTLKIRSTKLEDSAMYFCASSRTGQYNEQFFGPGTRLTVL.